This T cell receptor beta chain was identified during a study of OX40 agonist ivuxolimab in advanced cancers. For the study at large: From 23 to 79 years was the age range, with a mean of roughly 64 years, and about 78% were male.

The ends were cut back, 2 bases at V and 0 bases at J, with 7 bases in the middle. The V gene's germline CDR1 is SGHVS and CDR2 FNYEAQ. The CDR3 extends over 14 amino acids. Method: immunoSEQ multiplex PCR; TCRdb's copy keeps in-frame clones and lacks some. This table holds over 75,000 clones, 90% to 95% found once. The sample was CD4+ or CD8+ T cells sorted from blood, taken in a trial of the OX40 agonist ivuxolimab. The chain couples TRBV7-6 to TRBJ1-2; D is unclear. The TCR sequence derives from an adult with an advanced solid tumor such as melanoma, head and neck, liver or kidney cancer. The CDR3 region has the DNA TGTGCCAGCAGCTTAAGTGCGGCTAACTATGGCTACACCTTC. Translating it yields CASSLSAANYGYTF.